This entry describes one T cell receptor beta chain. Authors' analysis steps: Estimates of nucleated cell counts were drawn from the amplification of reference gene primers. Repertoires were generated with immunoSEQ multiplex PCR, while TCRdb's copy carries only in-frame clones and drops some. That table is the source of V, J and clone size, and D and trimming were worked out from the DNA. The sample consists of around 170,000 clones, around 80% of them appearing once. This entry comes from a study of blood T cell repertoires in COVID-19. Trimming removed 5 bases from V and 4 bases from J, with 14 bases in between. CDR3 length: 14 amino acids. CDR1 MNHEY and CDR2 SMNVEV come from the germline V gene (reference sequence).

The clonotype was recovered from an older man with active or convalescent COVID-19. This chain joins TRBV27 and TRBJ1-1; no clear D. The sequenced sample was peripheral blood. This chain's CDR3 is CASSRLREGTEAFF. CDR3 DNA sequence: TGTGCCAGCAGTCGTCTCAGAGAGGGCACTGAAGCTTTCTTT.